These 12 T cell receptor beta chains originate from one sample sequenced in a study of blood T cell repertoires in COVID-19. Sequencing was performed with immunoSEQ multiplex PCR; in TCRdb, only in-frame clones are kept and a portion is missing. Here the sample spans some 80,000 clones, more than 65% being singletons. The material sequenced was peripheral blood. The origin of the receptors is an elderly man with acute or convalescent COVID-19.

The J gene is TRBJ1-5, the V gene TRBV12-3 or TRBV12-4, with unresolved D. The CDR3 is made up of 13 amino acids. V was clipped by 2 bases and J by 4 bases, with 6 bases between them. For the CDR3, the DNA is TGTGCCAGCAGTTTATTTTCGAATCAGCCCCAGCATTTT. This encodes CASSLFSNQPQHF.

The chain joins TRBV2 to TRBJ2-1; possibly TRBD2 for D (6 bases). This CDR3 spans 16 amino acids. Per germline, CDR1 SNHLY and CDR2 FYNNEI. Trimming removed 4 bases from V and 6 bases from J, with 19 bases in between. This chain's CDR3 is CASSVEERALGNEQFF. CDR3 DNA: TGTGCCAGCAGTGTGGAAGAGCGGGCCCTCGGCAATGAGCAGTTCTTC.

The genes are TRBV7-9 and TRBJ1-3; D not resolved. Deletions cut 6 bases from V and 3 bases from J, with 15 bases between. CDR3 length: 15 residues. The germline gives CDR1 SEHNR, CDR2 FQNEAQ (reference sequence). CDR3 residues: CASRAEARNGNTIYF. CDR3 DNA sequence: TGTGCCAGCAGGGCGGAGGCCAGGAATGGAAACACCATATATTTT.

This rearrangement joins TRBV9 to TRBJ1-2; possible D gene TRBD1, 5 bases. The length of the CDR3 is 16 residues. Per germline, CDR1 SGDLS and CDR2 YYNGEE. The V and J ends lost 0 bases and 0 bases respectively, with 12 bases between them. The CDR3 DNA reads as TGTGCCAGCAGCGTAGCCTGGACAAAAGCTAACTATGGCTACACCTTC. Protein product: CASSVAWTKANYGYTF.

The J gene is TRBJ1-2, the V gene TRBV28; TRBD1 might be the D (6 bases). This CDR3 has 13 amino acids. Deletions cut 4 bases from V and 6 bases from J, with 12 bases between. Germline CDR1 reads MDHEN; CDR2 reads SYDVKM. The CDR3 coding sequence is TGTGCCAGCAGTTCAACAGGGCTTGATGGCTACACCTTC. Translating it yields CASSSTGLDGYTF.

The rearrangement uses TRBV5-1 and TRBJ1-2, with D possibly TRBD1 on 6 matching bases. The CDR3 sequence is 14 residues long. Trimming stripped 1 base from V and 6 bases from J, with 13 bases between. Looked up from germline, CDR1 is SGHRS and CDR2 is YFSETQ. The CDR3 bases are TGCGCCAGCAGCTTGAACAGGGACACCGATGGCTACACCTTC. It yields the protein CASSLNRDTDGYTF.

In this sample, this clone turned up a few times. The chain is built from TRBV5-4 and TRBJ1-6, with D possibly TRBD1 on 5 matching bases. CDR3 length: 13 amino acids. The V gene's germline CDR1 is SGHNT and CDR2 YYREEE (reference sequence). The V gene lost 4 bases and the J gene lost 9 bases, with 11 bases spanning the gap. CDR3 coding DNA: TGTGCCAGCAGCCCAACGGGGGGTTCACCCCTCCACTTT. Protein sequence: CASSPTGGSPLHF.

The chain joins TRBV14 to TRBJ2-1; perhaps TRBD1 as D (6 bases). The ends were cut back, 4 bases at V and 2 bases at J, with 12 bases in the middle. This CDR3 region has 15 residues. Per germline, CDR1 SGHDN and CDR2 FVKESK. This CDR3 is CASSPLDRTYNEQFF. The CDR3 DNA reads TGTGCCAGCAGCCCCCTTGACAGGACCTACAATGAGCAGTTCTTC.

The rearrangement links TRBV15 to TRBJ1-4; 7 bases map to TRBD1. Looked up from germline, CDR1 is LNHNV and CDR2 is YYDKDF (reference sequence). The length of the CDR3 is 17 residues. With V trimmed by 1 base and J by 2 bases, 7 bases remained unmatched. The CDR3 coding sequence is TGTGCCACCAGCAGAGGTCAGGGGGGCAACACTAATGAAAAACTGTTTTTT. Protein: CATSRGQGGNTNEKLFF.

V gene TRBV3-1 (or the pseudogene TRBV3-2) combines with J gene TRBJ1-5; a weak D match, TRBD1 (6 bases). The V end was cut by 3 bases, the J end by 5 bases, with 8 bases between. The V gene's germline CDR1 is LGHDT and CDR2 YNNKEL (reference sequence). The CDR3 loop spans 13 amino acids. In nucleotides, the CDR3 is TGTGCCAGCAGCCACCGACAGGATCAGCCCCAGCATTTT. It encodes CASSHRQDQPQHF.

The CDR3 sequence: CSASQGAQGPSQYF. For the CDR3, the DNA is TGCAGTGCTAGTCAGGGGGCGCAAGGCCCATCGCAGTATTTT. The rearrangement uses TRBV20-1 and TRBJ2-3, with 8 bases that match TRBD1. This CDR3 is 14 amino acids long. V was clipped by 3 bases and J by 10 bases; unmatched bases: 12. Germline CDR1 is DFQATT and CDR2 is SNEGSKA (reference sequence).

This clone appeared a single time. DNA of the CDR3: TGTGCCAGCAGCTTATTCCTAGCGGCTGACAATGAGCAGTTCTTC. As protein: CASSLFLAADNEQFF. The chain couples TRBV7-2 to TRBJ2-1; 7 bases agree with TRBD2. J was trimmed by 5 bases and V by 2 bases; bases with no gene match: 6. The germline V gene has CDR1 SGHTA and CDR2 FQGNSA. The CDR3 consists of 15 residues.